The clone carrying this T cell receptor beta chain was seen only once. Germline CDR1 LNHDA, CDR2 SQIVND (reference sequence). V shed 4 bases, J shed 7 bases, and the junction held 12 bases outside the gene matches. The CDR3 is made up of 15 amino acids. Assay used: immunoSEQ multiplex PCR; TCRdb lists only in-frame clones, some missing. The sample yields roughly 300,000 clones, around 87% seen once. This sample was included in a study of blood T cell repertoires in COVID-19. This clonotype was sampled from a woman aged 25-40 years who had recovered from COVID-19. The V and J genes are TRBV19 and TRBJ2-7; 8 nucleotides line up with TRBD2. Sequencing was done on a sample of PBMCs or T cells enriched from blood (not recorded which). The CDR3 DNA follows: TGTGCCAGTAGTACCTCCCCAGCGGGGGCGGGAGAGCAGTACTTC. Translating gives CASSTSPAGAGEQYF.